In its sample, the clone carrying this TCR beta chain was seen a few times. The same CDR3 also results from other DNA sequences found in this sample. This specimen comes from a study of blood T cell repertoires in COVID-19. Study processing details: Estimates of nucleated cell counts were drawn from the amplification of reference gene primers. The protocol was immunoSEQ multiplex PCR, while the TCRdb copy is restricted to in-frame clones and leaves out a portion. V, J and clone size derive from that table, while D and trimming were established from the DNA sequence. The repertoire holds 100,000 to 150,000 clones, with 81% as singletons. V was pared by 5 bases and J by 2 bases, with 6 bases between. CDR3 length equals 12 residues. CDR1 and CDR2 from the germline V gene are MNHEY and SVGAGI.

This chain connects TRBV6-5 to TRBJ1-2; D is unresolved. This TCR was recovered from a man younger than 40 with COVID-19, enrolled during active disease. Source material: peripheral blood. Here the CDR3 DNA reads TGTGCCAGCAGTAACCTAAACTATGGCTACACCTTC. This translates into CASSNLNYGYTF.